This T cell receptor (beta chain) was profiled in a study of pediatric ulcerative colitis. CDR3 size: 19 residues. Germline CDR1 SGHTS, CDR2 YDEGEE. Trimming removed 4 bases at V and 0 bases at J, with 24 bases between. Clones were read by immunoSEQ multiplex PCR, and TCRdb kept only the in-frame ones, dropping some. The repertoire holds roughly 54,000 clones, with 87% as singletons. This TCR was recovered from a boy younger than 18 who was a control in a study of pediatric ulcerative colitis. The V gene is TRBV5-8, the J gene TRBJ2-3; a possible D gene is TRBD2 (5 bases). The sequenced material came from blood. The CDR3 sequence is CASSQRRFSAQESTDTQYF. The CDR3 DNA follows: TGTGCCAGCAGCCAGCGGAGGTTCTCAGCGCAAGAAAGCACAGATACGCAGTATTTT.